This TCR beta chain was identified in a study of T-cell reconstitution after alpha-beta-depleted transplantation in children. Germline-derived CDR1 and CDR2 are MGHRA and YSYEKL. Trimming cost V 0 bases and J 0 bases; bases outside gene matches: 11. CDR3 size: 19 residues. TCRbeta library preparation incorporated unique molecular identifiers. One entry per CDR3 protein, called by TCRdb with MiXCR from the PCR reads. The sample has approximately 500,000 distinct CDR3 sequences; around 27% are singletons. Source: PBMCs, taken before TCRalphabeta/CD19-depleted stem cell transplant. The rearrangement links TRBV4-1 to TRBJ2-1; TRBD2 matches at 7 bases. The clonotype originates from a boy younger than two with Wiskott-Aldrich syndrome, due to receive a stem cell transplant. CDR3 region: CASSQEGAGTIGSYNEQFF. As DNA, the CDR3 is TGCGCCAGCAGCCAAGAAGGCGCCGGGACTATCGGCTCCTACAATGAGCAGTTCTTC.